One sample yielded the 17 T cell receptor beta chains listed below, sequenced in a study of blood T cell repertoires in COVID-19. Assay used: immunoSEQ multiplex PCR; TCRdb lists only in-frame clones, some missing. The profile covers some 300,000 clones, with approximately 86% appearing a single time and approximately 4.1% taken by the ten largest. The sequencing sample was made of peripheral blood. The source of these receptors is a woman aged 45-59 years with active or convalescent COVID-19.

The rearrangement uses TRBV5-1 and TRBJ1-1; the D gene is possibly TRBD1 (6 bases). Trimming stripped 1 base from V and 4 bases from J, with 20 bases between. Germline V lookup: CDR1 SGHRS, CDR2 YFSETQ. There are 17 residues in the CDR3. CDR3 residues: CASSLMGARAGVTEAFF. Written as DNA, the CDR3 is TGCGCCAGCAGCTTGATGGGGGCCCGGGCAGGGGTCACTGAAGCTTTCTTT.

V and J are TRBV2 and TRBJ1-1; D might be TRBD1 (6 bases). Germline V gene sequence: CDR1 SNHLY, CDR2 FYNNEI. V lost 6 bases and J 3 bases, leaving 17 bases between the germline ends. The length of the CDR3 is 15 residues. The CDR3 reads CASRGNRVRHTEAFF. The CDR3 DNA reads as TGTGCCAGCAGGGGCAACAGGGTTAGGCACACTGAAGCTTTCTTT.

This chain uses TRBV11-2 with TRBJ1-1; D might be TRBD1 (5 bases). The CDR3 has 14 amino acids. The V end was cut by 3 bases, the J end by 2 bases, with 10 bases between. The germline V gene encodes CDR1 SGHAT and CDR2 FQNNGV. CDR3 nucleotide sequence: TGTGCCAGCAGCTTCGGGGGGGGAAACACTGAAGCTTTCTTT. Translated, it gives CASSFGGGNTEAFF.

J is TRBJ2-3 and V is TRBV2; a weak D match, TRBD1 (6 bases). CDR1 SNHLY and CDR2 FYNNEI come from the germline V gene. CDR3 size: 15 residues. V lost 8 bases, J lost 2 bases, and 17 bases lay in between. This CDR3 is CASPQGRRYTDTQYF. CDR3 coding DNA: TGTGCCAGCCCTCAGGGGCGAAGGTACACAGATACGCAGTATTTT.

The chain joins TRBV4-1 to TRBJ2-7, with a tentative D call TRBD2 (6 bases). This CDR3 contains 16 residues. The germline V gene has CDR1 MGHRA and CDR2 YSYEKL. Trimming left V 0 bases short and J 0 bases short, with 12 bases between. As DNA, the CDR3 is TGCGCCAGCAGCCAAGATCCGGGGACTCGCTCCTACGAGCAGTACTTC. It specifies CASSQDPGTRSYEQYF.

V is TRBV3-1 (or the pseudogene TRBV3-2) and J is TRBJ1-2, with 7 bases lining up with TRBD1. CDR1 is LGHDT, CDR2 YNNKEL, per germline (reference sequence). V was clipped by 0 bases and J by 5 bases; unmatched bases: 6. CDR3 length equals 15 residues. The CDR3 nucleotides are TGTGCCAGCAGCCAAGAACAGGGGAAATCGTATGGCTACACCTTC. It is translated as CASSQEQGKSYGYTF.

This rearrangement joins TRBV21-1 to TRBJ2-4; TRBD2, the table's D call, lacks a check against the DNA. TRBV21-1 is shown as a pseudogene. The CDR3 spans 14 residues. CDR3 sequence reads: CASTDSGKWNIQYF. CDR3 in DNA: TGTGCCAGCACCGACAGCGGGAAATGGAACATTCAGTACTTC.

This chain links TRBV28 with TRBJ2-7; maybe TRBD2 (5 bases). Germline loops: CDR1 MDHEN, CDR2 SYDVKM. The CDR3 runs 12 residues. V was pared by 4 bases and J by 2 bases, with 6 bases between. CDR3 loop: CASSSGAYEQYF. The CDR3 DNA reads TGTGCCAGCAGTTCCGGGGCCTACGAGCAGTACTTC.

The chain uses TRBV12-3 or TRBV12-4 and TRBJ1-1; D gene uncertain. V was shortened by 1 base and J by 9 bases, with 12 bases between the two germline ends. The CDR3 runs 13 residues. The CDR3 sequence is CASSLVTATKAFF. In nucleotides, the CDR3 is TGTGCCAGCAGTTTAGTAACAGCCACGAAAGCTTTCTTT.

This clone came up once. The chain is built from TRBV28 and TRBJ1-5; 8 nucleotides line up with TRBD1. The germline gives CDR1 MDHEN, CDR2 SYDVKM. This CDR3 is 15 amino acids long. Trimming took 5 bases from V and 3 from J; bases not matched to a gene: 6. The CDR3 DNA reads TGTGCCAGCAGTCCCCACCAGGGGGCCAATCAGCCCCAGCATTTT. The encoded protein is CASSPHQGANQPQHF.

This clone was seen more than once but under ten times. The rearrangement joins TRBV19 to TRBJ1-3; D may be TRBD1 (5 bases). Germline values: CDR1 LNHDA, CDR2 SQIVND (reference sequence). Deletions cut 9 bases from V and 1 base from J, with 16 bases between. The CDR3 runs to 15 residues. The CDR3 DNA is TGTGCCAGCCAACCCTGGGGCCCTTCTGGAAACACCATATATTTT. Its translation: CASQPWGPSGNTIYF. The variable domain in full, with the rest retrieved from reference TRBV19 and TRBJ1-3, is DGGITQSPKYLFRKEGQNVTLSCEQNLNHDAMYWYRQDPGQGLRLIYYSQIVNDFQKGDIAEGYSVSREKKESFPLTVTSAQKNPTAFYLCASQPWGPSGNTIYFGEGSWLTVV.

J is TRBJ2-7 and V is TRBV7-9; 12 bases match TRBD2. CDR1 and CDR2 (germline): SEHNR, FQNEAQ (reference sequence). V was pared by 5 bases and J by 4 bases, with 3 bases of the junction left unmatched. The CDR3 sequence is 14 residues long. CDR3 loop: CASSQTSGSYEQYF. CDR3 coding DNA: TGTGCCAGCAGCCAGACTAGCGGGAGTTACGAGCAGTACTTC.

This chain's CDR3 is CASSSGQREAFF. As DNA, the CDR3 is TGTGCCAGCAGTTCGGGACAGCGAGAAGCTTTCTTT. J is TRBJ1-1 and V is TRBV28; 7 nucleotides align to TRBD1. Per the germline V gene, CDR1 is MDHEN and CDR2 is SYDVKM. This CDR3 is 12 amino acids long. After removal of 4 bases from V and 8 bases from J, the junction contained 4 bases not matched to a gene.

The chain joins TRBV28 to TRBJ2-5; TRBD1 is a possible D gene (6 bases). V was pared by 4 bases and J by 5 bases, with 17 bases between. The CDR3 is made up of 15 amino acids. The germline V gene has CDR1 MDHEN and CDR2 SYDVKM. In DNA, the CDR3 is TGTGCCAGCAGTTCCCCAACAGGGAATCTGGAGACCCAGTACTTC. Encoded protein: CASSSPTGNLETQYF.

In DNA, the CDR3 is TGTGCCAGCAGCTTAAGTGACAAAATAGAGCAGTACTTC. Its translation is CASSLSDKIEQYF. This chain connects TRBV7-2 to TRBJ2-7; D is undetermined. V lost 2 bases and J lost 7, with 12 bases in between. Germline V gene data show CDR1 as SGHTA and CDR2 as FQGNSA. The CDR3 sequence is 13 residues long.

The gene calls are TRBV2 and TRBJ1-4; 11 nucleotides line up with TRBD1. J was trimmed by 7 bases and V by 10 bases; bases with no gene match: 2. This CDR3 is 12 amino acids long. CDR1 and CDR2 from the germline V gene are SNHLY and FYNNEI. The CDR3 region is CAKGTGGEKLFF. The CDR3 DNA reads TGTGCCAAGGGGACAGGGGGTGAAAAACTGTTTTTT.

The chain employs TRBV28 and TRBJ1-2; 10 bases line up with TRBD1. Germline CDR1 and CDR2: MDHEN and SYDVKM. The CDR3 has 15 residues. J was trimmed by 5 bases and V by 4 bases; bases with no gene match: 7. In DNA, the CDR3 is TGTGCCAGCAGTTCATCACGGACAGGGGGGTATGGCTACACCTTC. Translated: CASSSSRTGGYGYTF.